These 29 T cell receptor beta chains were all obtained from the same sample, sequenced in a study of blood T cell repertoires in COVID-19. Method: immunoSEQ multiplex PCR; TCRdb's copy keeps in-frame clones and lacks some. This table holds tens of thousands of clones, around 79% found once. Material: peripheral blood. Source of these receptors: a woman aged 55-75 years with acute or convalescent COVID-19.

V is TRBV23-1 and J is TRBJ2-7; possibly TRBD1 for D (5 bases). TRBV23-1 is filed as an ORF, its function uncertain. This CDR3 contains 14 residues. V lost 3 bases and J lost 2, with 11 bases in between. The CDR3 region has the DNA TGCGCCAGCAGTCATGGCAGGGTAGCCTACGAGCAGTACTTC. It translates to CASSHGRVAYEQYF.

Here the CDR3 reads CASSQERGPDTQYF. The CDR3 DNA is TGTGCCAGCAGCCAAGAGCGGGGGCCAGATACGCAGTATTTT. This chain joins TRBV4-2 and TRBJ2-3; possibly TRBD2 for D (7 bases). The CDR3 spans 14 residues. Per the germline V gene, CDR1 is LGHNA and CDR2 is YNFKEQ. V lost 0 bases, J lost 4 bases, and 8 bases lay in between.

This clone was observed a few times. The chain uses TRBV27 and TRBJ2-7; 8 bases fit TRBD1. The CDR3 runs to 12 residues. Trimming at V came to 10 bases and at J to 4 bases, leaving 6 bases not matched to a gene. Looked up from germline, CDR1 is MNHEY and CDR2 is SMNVEV (reference sequence). The CDR3 sequence is CATGQGLYEQYF. Written as DNA, the CDR3 is TGTGCCACCGGACAGGGACTTTACGAGCAGTACTTC.

The chain carries TRBV7-2 and TRBJ1-4; 7 nucleotides agree with TRBD1. The CDR3 runs 16 residues. CDR1 is SGHTA, CDR2 FQGNSA, per germline. The V segment lost 5 bases and the J segment 2 bases; nucleotides outside the gene matches: 8. CDR3 in amino acids: CASSTHRGGTNEKLFF. The CDR3 bases are TGTGCCAGCAGCACGCACAGGGGCGGGACTAATGAAAAACTGTTTTTT.

V usage is TRBV7-9 and J usage is TRBJ1-2; a weak D match, TRBD1 (6 bases). Trimming took 4 bases from V and 4 from J, leaving 16 bases between them. Germline V gene data show CDR1 as SEHNR and CDR2 as FQNEAQ (reference sequence). The CDR3 totals 15 residues. CDR3 loop: CASSSSGVLGYGYTF. CDR3 sequence (DNA): TGTGCCAGCAGCTCCTCAGGGGTTCTGGGCTATGGCTACACCTTC.

V usage is TRBV6-2 or TRBV6-3 and J usage is TRBJ2-2; 7 bases match TRBD1. Germline-derived CDR1 and CDR2 are MNHEY and SVGEGT. This CDR3 is built from 15 residues. After removal of 4 bases from V and 1 base from J, the junction contained 3 bases not matched to a gene. In nucleotides, the CDR3 is TGTGCCAGCAGTTCTTGGACAGGGAACACCGGGGAGCTGTTTTTT. Translating it yields CASSSWTGNTGELFF.

The gene calls are TRBV5-1 and TRBJ1-4; no definite D call. V was shortened by 0 bases and J by 0 bases, with 6 bases between the two germline ends. The length of the CDR3 is 15 residues. CDR1 SGHRS and CDR2 YFSETQ come from the germline V gene. The chain's CDR3 is CASSLEPTTNEKLFF. Here the CDR3 DNA reads TGCGCCAGCAGCTTGGAGCCAACAACTAATGAAAAACTGTTTTTT.

The V call is TRBV11-2, the J call TRBJ2-7; D remains unclear. The V end was cut by 3 bases, the J end by 3 bases, with 6 bases between. The CDR3 has 12 amino acids. Germline V CDR1 and CDR2: SGHAT, FQNNGV. The CDR3 DNA reads as TGTGCCAGCAGCTTTGACTTCTACGAGCAGTACTTC. Its translation: CASSFDFYEQYF.

This chain links TRBV3-1 (or the pseudogene TRBV3-2) with TRBJ1-1; the D is unclear. In germline, CDR1 is LGHDT, CDR2 YNNKEL (reference sequence). This CDR3 is 14 amino acids long. Trimming shortened V by 3 bases and J by 1 base, and 9 bases separated the two germline ends. Written as DNA, the CDR3 is TGTGCCAGCAGCCAGCGGGCCCAGAACACTGAAGCTTTCTTT. The encoded protein is CASSQRAQNTEAFF.

The V and J genes are TRBV5-4 and TRBJ2-5, with TRBD2 matching over 15 bases. J was trimmed by 5 bases and V by 3 bases; bases with no gene match: 8. Per the germline V gene, CDR1 is SGHNT and CDR2 is YYREEE (reference sequence). This CDR3 is 17 amino acids long. CDR3 in DNA: TGTGCCAGCAGCTATGGTGGACTAGCGGGGGGGCATGAGACCCAGTACTTC. Amino acids: CASSYGGLAGGHETQYF.

The chain uses TRBV7-8 and TRBJ2-2; 7 bases are a match to TRBD2. The CDR3 covers 15 residues. Germline V gene lookup returns CDR1 SGHVS and CDR2 FQNEAQ. With 5 bases clipped from V and 4 bases from J, the junction kept 7 bases outside the gene matches. Here the CDR3 DNA reads TGTGCCAGCAGCGCCGGGACTATCCTCACCGGGGAGCTGTTTTTT. Amino acid sequence: CASSAGTILTGELFF.

The chain combines TRBV7-9 with TRBJ1-6; D might be TRBD1 (5 bases). This CDR3 contains 15 residues. V was cut by 6 bases and J by 4 bases, with 13 bases left in between. CDR1 SEHNR and CDR2 FQNEAQ come from the germline V gene (reference sequence). CDR3 region: CASSRGDFYNSPLHF. CDR3 coding DNA: TGTGCCAGCAGTCGGGGGGACTTTTATAATTCACCCCTCCACTTT.

This chain uses TRBV19 with TRBJ2-1; the match to TRBD2 covers 8 bases. CDR3 size: 16 residues. Germline values: CDR1 LNHDA, CDR2 SQIVND (reference sequence). The J segment lost 9 bases and the V segment lost 9 bases, leaving 19 bases of the junction unmatched. The CDR3 DNA reads as TGTGCCAGCCATCCGTTAGCGGGGTCGCATCATATTGAGCAGTTCTTC. Protein product: CASHPLAGSHHIEQFF. The whole variable domain, filled in from reference TRBV19 and TRBJ2-1, reads DGGITQSPKYLFRKEGQNVTLSCEQNLNHDAMYWYRQDPGQGLRLIYYSQIVNDFQKGDIAEGYSVSREKKESFPLTVTSAQKNPTAFYLCASHPLAGSHHIEQFFGPGTRLTVL.

The chain combines TRBV3-1 (or the pseudogene TRBV3-2) with TRBJ1-4; D is possibly TRBD1 (6 bases). The CDR3 is made up of 15 amino acids. Trimming cost V 1 base and J 4 bases, with 10 bases left between them. Germline values: CDR1 LGHDT, CDR2 YNNKEL (reference sequence). CDR3 nucleotide sequence: TGTGCCAGCAGCCAAGGCGGACAGTATAATGAAAAACTGTTTTTT. It encodes CASSQGGQYNEKLFF.

The chain links TRBV6-2 or TRBV6-3 to TRBJ1-2, with 7 bases fitting TRBD1. Germline V gene data show CDR1 as MNHEY and CDR2 as SVGEGT. V trimming: 2 bases; J trimming: 8 bases; junction bases outside the gene matches: 5. CDR3 length: 13 residues. CDR3: CASSYITGDGYTF. CDR3 sequence (DNA): TGTGCCAGCAGTTACATCACAGGGGACGGCTACACCTTC.

The chain links TRBV11-2 to TRBJ2-7; no firm D call. V was pared by 3 bases and J by 0 bases, with 9 bases between. The CDR3 totals 14 residues. Per the germline V gene, CDR1 is SGHAT and CDR2 is FQNNGV. For the CDR3, the DNA is TGTGCCAGCAGCTTGCGGCAGTTCTCCTACGAGCAGTACTTC. Encoded protein: CASSLRQFSYEQYF.

The rearrangement links TRBV6-5 to TRBJ1-5; 7 nucleotides align to TRBD1. Losses at the gene ends were 8 bases for V and 3 bases for J; bases not matched to a gene: 7. The CDR3 covers 14 residues. Germline CDR1 and CDR2: MNHEY and SVGAGI. This chain's CDR3 is CASRTGLNNQPQHF. Written as DNA, the CDR3 is TGTGCCAGCCGGACAGGATTAAACAATCAGCCCCAGCATTTT.

The gene calls are TRBV7-9 and TRBJ1-4; D might be TRBD1 (5 bases). Germline V CDR1 and CDR2: SEHNR, FQNEAQ (reference sequence). The length of the CDR3 is 15 residues. Trimming took 3 bases from V and 7 from J, leaving 15 bases between them. CDR3 sequence reads: CASSLGGGPLEKLFF. The CDR3 DNA reads TGTGCCAGCAGCTTGGGGGGGGGTCCCCTTGAAAAACTGTTTTTT.

A few counts support this clone. J is TRBJ1-2 and V is TRBV2; D may be TRBD1 (6 bases). From germline, CDR1 is SNHLY and CDR2 FYNNEI. The CDR3 extends over 14 amino acids. With 7 bases removed from V and 4 bases from J, the gap between germline ends came to 16 bases. The CDR3 here is CASKSPGQTYGYTF. CDR3 DNA: TGTGCCAGCAAATCTCCAGGACAGACCTATGGCTACACCTTC.

This chain joins TRBV7-9 and TRBJ2-7, with D possibly being TRBD1 (5 bases). The CDR3 has 15 residues. Germline values: CDR1 SEHNR, CDR2 FQNEAQ (reference sequence). With 5 bases removed from V and 1 base from J, the gap between germline ends came to 15 bases. The CDR3 region has the DNA TGTGCCAGCAGCCCGAAGGGGTTCGGGTCCTACGAGCAGTACTTC. It codes for CASSPKGFGSYEQYF.

V usage is TRBV9 and J usage is TRBJ2-1, with TRBD2 as a possible D gene (6 bases). Between the trimmed V and J ends, which lost 4 bases and 8 bases, there was a span of 19 bases. The CDR3 is 15 residues long. Germline V gene data show CDR1 as SGDLS and CDR2 as YYNGEE. CDR3 amino acids: CASSPFGSRMDEQFF. For the CDR3, the DNA is TGTGCCAGCAGCCCCTTCGGGAGCCGAATGGATGAGCAGTTCTTC.

This clone was counted a few times. This sequence joins TRBV19 and TRBJ2-7; D perhaps matches TRBD2 (6 bases). Germline V gene sequence: CDR1 LNHDA, CDR2 SQIVND (reference sequence). This CDR3 has 15 residues. The V end was cut by 0 bases, the J end by 1 base, with 10 bases between. The CDR3 region has the DNA TGTGCCAGTAGTATAGATATTGGGGGGTCCTACGAGCAGTACTTC. Translation: CASSIDIGGSYEQYF. Based on the CDR3 plus reference TRBV19 and TRBJ2-7, the full variable domain is DGGITQSPKYLFRKEGQNVTLSCEQNLNHDAMYWYRQDPGQGLRLIYYSQIVNDFQKGDIAEGYSVSREKKESFPLTVTSAQKNPTAFYLCASSIDIGGSYEQYFGPGTRLTVT.

The rearrangement links TRBV19 to TRBJ2-3; D is unclear. The V gene's germline CDR1 is LNHDA and CDR2 SQIVND (reference sequence). V was pared by 0 bases and J by 2 bases, with 6 bases between. CDR3 length equals 14 residues. CDR3 in amino acids: CASSIDWATDTQYF. The CDR3 DNA reads TGTGCCAGTAGTATAGATTGGGCCACAGATACGCAGTATTTT. Looking up the rest from reference TRBV19 and TRBJ2-3 gives the full variable domain: DGGITQSPKYLFRKEGQNVTLSCEQNLNHDAMYWYRQDPGQGLRLIYYSQIVNDFQKGDIAEGYSVSREKKESFPLTVTSAQKNPTAFYLCASSIDWATDTQYFGPGTRLTVL.

The rearrangement links TRBV11-2 to TRBJ2-3, with a tentative D call TRBD1 (6 bases). This CDR3 has 15 amino acids. Looked up from germline, CDR1 is SGHAT and CDR2 is FQNNGV. V was pared by 1 base and J by 7 bases, with 15 bases between. The CDR3 DNA reads TGTGCCAGCAGCTTAGGACAGGTGTGGCGGTATACGCAGTATTTT. Its protein product is CASSLGQVWRYTQYF.

This clone was found a few times. The V and J genes are TRBV30 and TRBJ2-1, with D maybe TRBD2 (6 bases). CDR3 length: 15 amino acids. In germline, CDR1 is GTSNPN, CDR2 SVGIG (reference sequence). Trimming pared 7 bases from V and 0 bases from J, leaving 16 bases between. CDR3 in DNA: TGTGCCTTACGCGGGTCGCGGGGCTCCTACAATGAGCAGTTCTTC. Translating gives CALRGSRGSYNEQFF.

The genes are TRBV2 and TRBJ2-7; no reliable D call. V was cut by 3 bases and J by 7 bases, with 16 bases left in between. Per germline, CDR1 SNHLY and CDR2 FYNNEI. This CDR3 has 14 amino acids. Written as DNA, the CDR3 is TGTGCCAGCAGTGACCTGGTTGGTCCCGGGGAGCAGTACTTC. Encoded protein: CASSDLVGPGEQYF.

The chain carries TRBV7-2 and TRBJ2-7, with TRBD1 as a possible D gene (5 bases). The CDR3 contains 15 residues. V lost 1 base and J 2 bases, leaving 12 bases between the germline ends. Germline V CDR1 and CDR2: SGHTA, FQGNSA. DNA of the CDR3: TGTGCCAGCAGCTTAGTAAGGGGCCCTACCTACGAGCAGTACTTC. It yields the protein CASSLVRGPTYEQYF.

The chain joins TRBV9 to TRBJ1-2, with D perhaps matching TRBD1 (5 bases). V was cut by 4 bases and J by 5 bases, with 15 bases left in between. The CDR3 is 14 residues long. Germline V lookup: CDR1 SGDLS, CDR2 YYNGEE. The CDR3 here is CASSPRPGGYGYTF. As DNA, the CDR3 is TGTGCCAGCAGCCCCCGACCCGGGGGATATGGCTACACCTTC.

This chain links TRBV4-3 with TRBJ2-2; weak D call: TRBD1 (6 bases). The CDR3 length is 17 residues. Trimming cost V 0 bases and J 0 bases, with 11 bases left between them. Looked up from germline, CDR1 is LGHNA and CDR2 is YSLEER. This CDR3 is CASSQDMGTPNTGELFF. The CDR3 bases are TGCGCCAGCAGCCAAGATATGGGGACACCGAACACCGGGGAGCTGTTTTTT.